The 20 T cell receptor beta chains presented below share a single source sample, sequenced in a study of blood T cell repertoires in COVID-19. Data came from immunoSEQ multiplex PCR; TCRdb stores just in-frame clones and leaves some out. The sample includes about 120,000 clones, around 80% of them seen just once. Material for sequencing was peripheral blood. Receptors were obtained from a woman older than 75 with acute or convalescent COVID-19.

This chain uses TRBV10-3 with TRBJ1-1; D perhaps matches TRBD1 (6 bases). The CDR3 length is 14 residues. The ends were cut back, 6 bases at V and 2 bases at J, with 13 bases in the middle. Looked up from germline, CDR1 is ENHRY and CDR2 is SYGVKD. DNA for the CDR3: TGTGCCATCAGGGCTGCGACAGGAAACACTGAAGCTTTCTTT. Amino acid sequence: CAIRAATGNTEAFF.

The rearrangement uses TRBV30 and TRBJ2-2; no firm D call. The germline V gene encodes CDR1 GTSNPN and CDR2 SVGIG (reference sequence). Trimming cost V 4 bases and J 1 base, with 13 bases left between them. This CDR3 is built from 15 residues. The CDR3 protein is CAWKEVVGNTGELFF. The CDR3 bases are TGTGCCTGGAAAGAGGTGGTGGGGAACACCGGGGAGCTGTTTTTT.

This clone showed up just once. CDR3 protein: CASSSRDSGNTIYF. The DNA for the CDR3 is TGTGCCAGCAGCTCGAGGGACTCTGGAAACACCATATATTTT. The chain employs TRBV5-4 and TRBJ1-3; D is unresolved. Germline values: CDR1 SGHNT, CDR2 YYREEE (reference sequence). CDR3 length: 14 amino acids. Deletions cut 3 bases from V and 0 bases from J, with 7 bases between.

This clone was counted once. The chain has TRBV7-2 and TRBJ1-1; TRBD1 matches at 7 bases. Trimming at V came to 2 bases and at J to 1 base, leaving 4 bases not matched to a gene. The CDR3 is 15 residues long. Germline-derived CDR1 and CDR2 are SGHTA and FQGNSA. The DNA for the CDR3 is TGTGCCAGCAGCTTACGACAGGGAGGGAACACTGAAGCTTTCTTT. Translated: CASSLRQGGNTEAFF.

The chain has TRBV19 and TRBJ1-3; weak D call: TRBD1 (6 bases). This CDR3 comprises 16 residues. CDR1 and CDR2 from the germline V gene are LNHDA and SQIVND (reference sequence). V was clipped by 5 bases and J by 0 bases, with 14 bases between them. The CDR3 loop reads CASSVDRPSSGNTIYF. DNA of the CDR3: TGTGCCAGTAGTGTGGACAGACCAAGCTCTGGAAACACCATATATTTT. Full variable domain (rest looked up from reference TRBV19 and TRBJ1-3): DGGITQSPKYLFRKEGQNVTLSCEQNLNHDAMYWYRQDPGQGLRLIYYSQIVNDFQKGDIAEGYSVSREKKESFPLTVTSAQKNPTAFYLCASSVDRPSSGNTIYFGEGSWLTVV.

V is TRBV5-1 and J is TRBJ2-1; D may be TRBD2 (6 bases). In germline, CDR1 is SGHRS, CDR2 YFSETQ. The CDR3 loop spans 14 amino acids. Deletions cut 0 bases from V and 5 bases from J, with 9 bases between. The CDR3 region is CASSLGGGDNEQFF. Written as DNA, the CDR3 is TGCGCCAGCAGCTTGGGGGGCGGGGACAATGAGCAGTTCTTC.

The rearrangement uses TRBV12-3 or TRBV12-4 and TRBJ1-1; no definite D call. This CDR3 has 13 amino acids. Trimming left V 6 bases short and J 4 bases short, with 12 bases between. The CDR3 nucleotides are TGTGCCAGCAGCCCCAATGGGCGCACTGAAGCTTTCTTT. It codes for CASSPNGRTEAFF.

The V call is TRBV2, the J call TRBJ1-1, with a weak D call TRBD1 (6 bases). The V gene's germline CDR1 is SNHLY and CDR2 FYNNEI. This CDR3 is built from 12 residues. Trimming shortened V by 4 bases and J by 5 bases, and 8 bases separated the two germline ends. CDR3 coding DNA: TGTGCCAGCAGTGTACAGGGTACTGAAGCTTTCTTT. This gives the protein CASSVQGTEAFF.

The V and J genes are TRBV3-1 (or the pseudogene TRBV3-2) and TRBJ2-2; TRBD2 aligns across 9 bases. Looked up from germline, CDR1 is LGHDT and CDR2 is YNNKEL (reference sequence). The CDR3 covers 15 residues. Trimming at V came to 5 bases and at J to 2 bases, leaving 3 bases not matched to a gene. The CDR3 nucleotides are TGTGCCAGCAGCGTAGCGGGGGTCAACACCGGGGAGCTGTTTTTT. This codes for CASSVAGVNTGELFF.

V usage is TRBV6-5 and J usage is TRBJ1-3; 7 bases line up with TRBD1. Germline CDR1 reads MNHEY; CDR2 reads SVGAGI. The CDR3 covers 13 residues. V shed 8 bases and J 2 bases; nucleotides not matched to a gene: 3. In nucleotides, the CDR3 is TGTGCCAGCTACAGGGGAGCTGGAAACACCATATATTTT. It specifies CASYRGAGNTIYF.

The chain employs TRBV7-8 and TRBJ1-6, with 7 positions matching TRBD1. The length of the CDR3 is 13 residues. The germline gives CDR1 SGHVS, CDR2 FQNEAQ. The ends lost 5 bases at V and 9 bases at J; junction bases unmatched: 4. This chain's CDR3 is CASSQTGASPLHF. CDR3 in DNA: TGTGCCAGCAGCCAAACAGGGGCTTCACCCCTCCACTTT.

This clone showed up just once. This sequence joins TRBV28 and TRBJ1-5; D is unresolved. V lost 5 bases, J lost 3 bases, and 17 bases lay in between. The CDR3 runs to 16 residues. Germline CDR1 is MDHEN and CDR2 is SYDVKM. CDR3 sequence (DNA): TGTGCCAGCAGTCGGTCCCAAATCCAACCCAATCAGCCCCAGCATTTT. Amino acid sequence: CASSRSQIQPNQPQHF.

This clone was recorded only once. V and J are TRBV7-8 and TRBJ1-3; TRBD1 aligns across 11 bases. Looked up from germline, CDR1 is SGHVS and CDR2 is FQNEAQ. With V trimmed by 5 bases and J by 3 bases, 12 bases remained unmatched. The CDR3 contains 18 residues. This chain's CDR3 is CASSPRLGQGVGGNTIYF. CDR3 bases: TGTGCCAGCAGCCCTAGGCTGGGACAGGGGGTAGGTGGAAACACCATATATTTT.

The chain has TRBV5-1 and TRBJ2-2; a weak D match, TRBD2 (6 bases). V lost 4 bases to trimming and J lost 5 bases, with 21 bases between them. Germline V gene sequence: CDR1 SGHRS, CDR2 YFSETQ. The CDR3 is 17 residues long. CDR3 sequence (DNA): TGCGCCAGCAGCCGCCGTGTCAGTCCCCGGGGGACCGGGGAGCTGTTTTTT. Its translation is CASSRRVSPRGTGELFF.

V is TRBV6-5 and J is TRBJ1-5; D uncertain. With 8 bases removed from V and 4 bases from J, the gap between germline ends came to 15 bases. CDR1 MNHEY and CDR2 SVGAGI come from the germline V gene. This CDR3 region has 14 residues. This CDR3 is CASSNEGGNQPQHF. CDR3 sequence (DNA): TGTGCCAGCTCGAATGAGGGAGGAAATCAGCCCCAGCATTTT.

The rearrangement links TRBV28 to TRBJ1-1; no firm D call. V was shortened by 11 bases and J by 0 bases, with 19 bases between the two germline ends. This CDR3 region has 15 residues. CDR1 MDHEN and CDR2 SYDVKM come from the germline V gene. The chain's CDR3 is CASRLLGRMNTEAFF. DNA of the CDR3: TGTGCCTCTAGATTACTAGGGAGGATGAACACTGAAGCTTTCTTT.

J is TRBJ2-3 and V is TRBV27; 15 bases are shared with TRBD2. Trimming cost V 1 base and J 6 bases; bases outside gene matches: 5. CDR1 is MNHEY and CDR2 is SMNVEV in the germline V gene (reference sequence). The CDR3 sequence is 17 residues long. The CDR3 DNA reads TGTGCCAGCAGTTTATTCGGACTAGCGGGGGGGATTGATACGCAGTATTTT. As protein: CASSLFGLAGGIDTQYF.

Here the CDR3 reads CAVTGTGSYEQYF. In DNA form, the CDR3 reads TGTGCCGTAACCGGGACAGGGTCCTACGAGCAGTACTTC. This sequence joins TRBV2 and TRBJ2-7, with 9 bases aligning to TRBD1. The CDR3 runs 13 residues. V shed 11 bases, J shed 1 base, and the junction held 6 bases outside the gene matches. Germline assignment: CDR1 SNHLY and CDR2 FYNNEI.

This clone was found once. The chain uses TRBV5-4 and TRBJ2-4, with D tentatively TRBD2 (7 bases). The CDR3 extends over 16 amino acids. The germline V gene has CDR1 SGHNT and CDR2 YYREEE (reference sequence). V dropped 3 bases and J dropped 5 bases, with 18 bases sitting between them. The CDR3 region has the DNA TGTGCCAGCAGCTCATACCTGGGGGGGCCTGAAAACATTCAGTACTTC. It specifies CASSSYLGGPENIQYF. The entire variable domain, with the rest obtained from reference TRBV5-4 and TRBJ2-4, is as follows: ETGVTQSPTHLIKTRGQQVTLRCSSQSGHNTVSWYQQALGQGPQFIFQYYREEENGRGNFPPRFSGLQFPNYSSELNVNALELDDSALYLCASSSYLGGPENIQYFGAGTRLSVL.

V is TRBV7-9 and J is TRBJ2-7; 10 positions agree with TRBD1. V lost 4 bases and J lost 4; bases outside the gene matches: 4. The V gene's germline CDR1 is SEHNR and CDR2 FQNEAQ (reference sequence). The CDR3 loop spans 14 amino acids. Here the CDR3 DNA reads TGTGCCAGCAGCTGGGGGGGACAGGGGTACGAGCAGTACTTC. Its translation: CASSWGGQGYEQYF.